This note documents a single TCR beta chain sequence. The data are from a study of cytomegalovirus exposure and HLA in healthy donors. Amplification used 60 Vbeta primers and 13 Jbeta primers. Sequenced by immunoSEQ multiplex PCR; TCRdb stores in-frame clones only, minus some. The sample has about 130,000 clones, around three quarters seen once. V was clipped by 8 bases and J by 6 bases, with 17 bases between them. The CDR3 totals 13 residues. Germline V CDR1 and CDR2: MNHEY, SVGAGI. The chain is built from TRBV6-5 and TRBJ2-7, with a possible D match to TRBD1 (5 bases). The sample was PBMCs. This receptor was obtained from a woman aged 50 to 65 in good health and CMV-seronegative. CDR3: CASSPGSMIEQYF. The CDR3 DNA follows: TGTGCCAGCTCCCCAGGGTCAATGATCGAGCAGTACTTC.